These 16 T cell receptor beta chains came from one sample sequenced in a study of early stage breast cancer tumors (dated by TCRdb to 2016 to 2017). Library prep was done by the immunoSEQ multiplex PCR assay. TCRdb provides this immuneACCESS table in a form limited to in-frame rearrangements. Some clones are lacking; in checked studies, under half of them reflect an unresolved V gene, and why the rest are absent is not known. Here the sample has about 38,000 clones; roughly 70% occur a single time. In total, the top ten clones hold 6.8% of the sample. Sequenced input: blood. The receptors come from a person in their sixties or seventies with breast cancer.

This chain uses TRBV10-3 with TRBJ2-1, with 7 nucleotides matching TRBD2. Germline lookup yields CDR1 ENHRY and CDR2 SYGVKD. The CDR3 covers 12 residues. V gave up 8 bases and J gave up 4 bases; unmatched junction bases: 2. The DNA of the CDR3 is TGTGCCATCGGGGAGGGATACAATGAGCAGTTCTTC. Amino acid sequence: CAIGEGYNEQFF.

The rearrangement links TRBV7-9 to TRBJ1-1; D gene unclear. Trimming removed 2 bases at V and 4 bases at J, with 5 bases between. The CDR3 extends over 12 amino acids. Per germline, CDR1 SEHNR and CDR2 FQNEAQ (reference sequence). The CDR3: CASSLSSTEAFF. The CDR3, as DNA: TGTGCCAGCAGCTTAAGTTCCACTGAAGCTTTCTTT.

This sequence joins TRBV6-1 and TRBJ1-5, with D possibly matching TRBD1 (6 bases). This CDR3 has 15 amino acids. Per the germline V gene, CDR1 is MNHNS and CDR2 is SASEGT. Between the trimmed V and J ends, which lost 6 bases and 0 bases, there was a span of 12 bases. As DNA, the CDR3 is TGTGCCAGCAGGGCGACAGGTTATAGCAATCAGCCCCAGCATTTT. It yields the protein CASRATGYSNQPQHF.

V is TRBV2 and J is TRBJ2-2; a possible D gene is TRBD1 (7 bases). The CDR3 totals 14 residues. Germline lookup yields CDR1 SNHLY and CDR2 FYNNEI. V gave up 6 bases and J gave up 1 base, with 9 bases separating them. CDR3 sequence (DNA): TGTGCCAGCAGGCAGGGGGGGAACACCGGGGAGCTGTTTTTT. Its translation: CASRQGGNTGELFF.

This clone appeared a single time. This sequence joins TRBV27 and TRBJ1-2, with 9 bases identical to TRBD1. From germline, CDR1 is MNHEY and CDR2 SMNVEV (reference sequence). This CDR3 region has 12 residues. The V segment lost 5 bases and the J segment 8 bases; nucleotides outside the gene matches: 3. The CDR3 sequence: CASSLTGGGYTF. CDR3 DNA: TGTGCCAGCAGTCTAACAGGGGGCGGCTACACCTTC.

The chain joins TRBV28 to TRBJ2-5; D might be TRBD2 (6 bases). The V gene's germline CDR1 is MDHEN and CDR2 SYDVKM. Trimming took off 2 bases at V and 4 bases at J, with 17 bases between the two ends. The CDR3 has 16 amino acids. As DNA, the CDR3 is TGTGCCAGCAGTTTAGCGCTCGGGGGAGGAGCAGAGACCCAGTACTTC. This gives the protein CASSLALGGGAETQYF.

This chain joins TRBV9 and TRBJ1-4; D call uncertain. The germline CDR1 and CDR2 sequences are SGDLS and YYNGEE. The CDR3 is 15 amino acids. Trimming stripped 0 bases from V and 4 bases from J, with 10 bases between. CDR3 in DNA: TGTGCCAGCAGCGTAGGAGTCGAGGGTAATGAAAAACTGTTTTTT. This sequence encodes CASSVGVEGNEKLFF.

This chain joins TRBV7-8 and TRBJ2-7; the D is unclear. This CDR3 is 12 amino acids long. Trimming removed 5 bases from V and 2 bases from J, with 7 bases in between. Germline CDR1 SGHVS, CDR2 FQNEAQ. CDR3 residues: CASSPRTYEQYF. CDR3 in DNA: TGTGCCAGCAGCCCGCGGACCTACGAGCAGTACTTC.

In its sample, this clone was seen a few times. The V gene is TRBV19, the J gene TRBJ2-4, with 12 nucleotides matching TRBD2. J was trimmed by 10 bases and V by 5 bases; bases with no gene match: 3. Looked up from germline, CDR1 is LNHDA and CDR2 is SQIVND (reference sequence). The CDR3 spans 13 residues. CDR3 coding DNA: TGTGCCAGTAGTTCGGGGACTAGCGGGATTCAGTACTTC. Protein sequence: CASSSGTSGIQYF.

CDR3 nucleotide sequence: TGTGCCAGCAGTTACGTGCGGGGCGAGCAGTACTTC. Its translation: CASSYVRGEQYF. The chain has TRBV6-6 and TRBJ2-7, with a possible D match to TRBD2 (6 bases). Trimming pared 2 bases from V and 6 bases from J, leaving 8 bases between. Germline CDR1 is MNHNY and CDR2 is SVGAGI (reference sequence). The CDR3 contains 12 residues.

Remarks on this clone: Other nucleotide sequences from this sample produce the same CDR3. The chain links TRBV5-1 to TRBJ1-5, with no clear D. The CDR3 has 14 amino acids. Trimming shortened V by 0 bases and J by 4 bases, and 8 bases separated the two germline ends. Germline lookup yields CDR1 SGHRS and CDR2 YFSETQ. CDR3: CASSLGGPNQPQHF. The CDR3 DNA sequence: TGCGCCAGCAGCTTGGGAGGCCCTAATCAGCCCCAGCATTTT. Together with reference TRBV5-1 and TRBJ1-5, the CDR3 gives the full variable domain: KAGVTQTPRYLIKTRGQQVTLSCSPISGHRSVSWYQQTPGQGLQFLFEYFSETQRNKGNFPGRFSGRQFSNSRSEMNVSTLELGDSALYLCASSLGGPNQPQHFGDGTRLSIL.

The genes are TRBV11-3 and TRBJ2-2; possible D gene TRBD2, 6 bases. Germline CDR1 reads SGHNT; CDR2 reads YENEEA. The CDR3 runs to 15 residues. Trimming removed 1 base from V and 3 bases from J, with 9 bases in between. In DNA form, the CDR3 reads TGTGCCAGCAGCTTAGGGTGGAGGGACACCGGGGAGCTGTTTTTT. Amino acids: CASSLGWRDTGELFF.

The chain carries TRBV9 and TRBJ2-7, with TRBD2 as a possible D gene (6 bases). In germline, CDR1 is SGDLS, CDR2 YYNGEE. The V and J ends lost 3 bases and 4 bases respectively, with 14 bases between them. The length of the CDR3 is 14 residues. CDR3 sequence reads: CASSESPGVYEQYF. The CDR3 coding sequence is TGTGCCAGCAGCGAGTCGCCGGGGGTTTACGAGCAGTACTTC.

The chain recombines TRBV6-5 with TRBJ1-5; 7 nucleotides line up with TRBD1. Unmatched junction bases numbered 6, after V lost 6 bases and J lost 1 base. Germline CDR1 MNHEY, CDR2 SVGAGI. The CDR3 consists of 15 residues. The CDR3 sequence: CASRPTGVSNQPQHF. CDR3 nucleotides: TGTGCCAGCAGGCCAACAGGGGTCAGCAATCAGCCCCAGCATTTT.

The J gene is TRBJ1-4, the V gene TRBV18, with 7 bases lining up with TRBD1. Germline trimming cut 6 bases from V and 5 bases from J; bases unmatched to any gene: 6. Per germline, CDR1 KGHSH and CDR2 LQKENI. This CDR3 region has 14 residues. CDR3 nucleotides: TGTGCCAGCTCGTCTCAGGGGGGGAATGAAAAACTGTTTTTT. This gives the protein CASSSQGGNEKLFF.

This clone was recorded a few times. The chain combines TRBV7-3 with TRBJ1-1, with D perhaps TRBD1 (5 bases). The CDR3 is 15 amino acids. V was pared by 2 bases and J by 3 bases, with 13 bases between. CDR1 SGHTA and CDR2 FQGTGA come from the germline V gene. The CDR3 nucleotides read TGTGCCAGCAGCTTATCTGCAGGGATATACACTGAAGCTTTCTTT. Amino acid sequence: CASSLSAGIYTEAFF.